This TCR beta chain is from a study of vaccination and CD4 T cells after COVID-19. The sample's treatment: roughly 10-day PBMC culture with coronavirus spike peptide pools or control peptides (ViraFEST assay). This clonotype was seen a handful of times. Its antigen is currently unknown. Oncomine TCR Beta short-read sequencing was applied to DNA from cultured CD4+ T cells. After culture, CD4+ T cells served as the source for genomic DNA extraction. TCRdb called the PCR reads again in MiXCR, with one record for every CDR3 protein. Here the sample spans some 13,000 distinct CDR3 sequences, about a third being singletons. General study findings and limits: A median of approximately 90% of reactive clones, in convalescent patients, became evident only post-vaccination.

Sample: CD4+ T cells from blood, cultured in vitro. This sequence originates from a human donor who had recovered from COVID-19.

CDR3 DNA sequence: TGTGCCAGCAGTGTTGCTAGCGGCTACGAGCAGTACTTC. Amino acid sequence: CASSVASGYEQYF. The genes are TRBV2 and TRBJ2-7, with 7 positions matching TRBD2. Germline assignment: CDR1 SNHLY and CDR2 FYNNEI. CDR3 length: 13 amino acids. Losses at the gene ends were 4 bases for V and 3 bases for J; bases not matched to a gene: 3. Full variable domain (missing parts from reference TRBV2 and TRBJ2-7): EPEVTQTPSHQVTQMGQEVILRCVPISNHLYFYWYRQILGQKVEFLVSFYNNEISEKSEIFDDQFSVERPDGSNFTLKIRSTKLEDSAMYFCASSVASGYEQYFGPGTRLTVT.